The rows below give T cell receptor beta chains drawn from one sample of a study of blood T cell repertoires in COVID-19. Clones were sequenced by immunoSEQ multiplex PCR, and TCRdb holds only the in-frame ones, with some missing. The repertoire holds around 140,000 clones, around 89% seen once, with around 18% in the top ten. Sequenced input: peripheral blood. These receptors originate from a man aged 50 or older with active or convalescent COVID-19. The CDR3 runs from the conserved cysteine through the conserved F or W. Fields, in order: CDR3 length, D gene, clone size, V gene, J gene, CDR3 protein, CDR3 DNA. The D gene is left open where the match is weak. Clone size is given for some rows only: seen once, a few or many times, or a class if the clone is expanded.

cdr3_length: 14
d_call: -
clone_size: -
v_call: TRBV7-8
j_call: TRBJ2-1
cdr3_aa: CASSTGTSYNEQFF
cdr3_nt: TGTGCCAGCAGTACGGGAACTTCCTACAATGAGCAGTTCTTC

cdr3_length: 14
d_call: TRBD1
clone_size: -
v_call: TRBV5-6
j_call: TRBJ1-4
cdr3_aa: CASSLGQGDEKLFF
cdr3_nt: TGTGCCAGCAGCTTGGGGCAGGGGGATGAAAAACTGTTTTTT

cdr3_length: 15
d_call: TRBD2
clone_size: -
v_call: TRBV2
j_call: TRBJ2-1
cdr3_aa: CASSPGTSGYNEQFF
cdr3_nt: TGTGCCAGCAGTCCCGGGACTAGCGGTTACAATGAGCAGTTCTTC

cdr3_length: 17
d_call: TRBD1
clone_size: -
v_call: TRBV2
j_call: TRBJ1-1
cdr3_aa: CASSDLGTGGFNTEAFF
cdr3_nt: TGTGCCAGCAGTGATTTGGGGACAGGGGGATTTAACACTGAAGCTTTCTTT

cdr3_length: 13
d_call: -
clone_size: few
v_call: TRBV7-9
j_call: TRBJ1-2
cdr3_aa: CASSLAPGYGYTF
cdr3_nt: TGTGCCAGCAGCTTAGCACCAGGGTATGGCTACACCTTC

cdr3_length: 13
d_call: -
clone_size: -
v_call: TRBV12-5
j_call: TRBJ2-2
cdr3_aa: CASARGATGELFF
cdr3_nt: TGTGCTAGTGCCCGGGGGGCTACCGGGGAGCTGTTTTTT

cdr3_length: 13
d_call: TRBD1
clone_size: -
v_call: TRBV29-1
j_call: TRBJ2-7
cdr3_aa: CSVEDRGRYEQYF
cdr3_nt: TGCAGCGTTGAGGACAGGGGCCGCTACGAGCAGTACTTC

cdr3_length: 14
d_call: TRBD1
clone_size: -
v_call: TRBV5-1
j_call: TRBJ1-4
cdr3_aa: CASSEGTANEKLFF
cdr3_nt: TGCGCCAGCAGTGAGGGGACAGCAAATGAAAAACTGTTTTTT

cdr3_length: 16
d_call: -
clone_size: -
v_call: TRBV19
j_call: TRBJ1-5
cdr3_aa: CASSFWWEAGNQPQHF
cdr3_nt: TGTGCCAGTAGTTTCTGGTGGGAGGCTGGCAATCAGCCCCAGCATTTT

cdr3_length: 15
d_call: TRBD1
clone_size: few
v_call: TRBV6-6
j_call: TRBJ1-6
cdr3_aa: CASTQGQSNNSPLHF
cdr3_nt: TGTGCCAGCACCCAGGGACAGAGCAATAATTCACCCCTCCACTTT

cdr3_length: 15
d_call: -
clone_size: -
v_call: TRBV19
j_call: TRBJ1-5
cdr3_aa: CASSRVGRGDQPQHF
cdr3_nt: TGTGCCAGTAGTAGAGTGGGAAGGGGTGATCAGCCCCAGCATTTT

cdr3_length: 13
d_call: TRBD1
clone_size: few
v_call: TRBV6-4
j_call: TRBJ1-1
cdr3_aa: CASSDAGTAKAFF
cdr3_nt: TGTGCCAGCAGTGATGCCGGGACAGCAAAAGCTTTCTTT

cdr3_length: 15
d_call: TRBD1
clone_size: -
v_call: TRBV18
j_call: TRBJ2-3
cdr3_aa: CASSPSRDRVDTQYF
cdr3_nt: TGTGCCAGCTCACCTTCTCGGGACAGGGTAGATACGCAGTATTTT

cdr3_length: 15
d_call: TRBD1
clone_size: -
v_call: TRBV5-4
j_call: TRBJ1-6
cdr3_aa: CASSLDGTGSSPLHF
cdr3_nt: TGTGCCAGCAGCTTGGACGGGACAGGGAGTTCACCCCTCCACTTT

cdr3_length: 11
d_call: TRBD1
clone_size: -
v_call: TRBV11-2
j_call: TRBJ2-7
cdr3_aa: CASNTGVEQYF
cdr3_nt: TGTGCCAGCAACACAGGGGTCGAGCAGTACTTC

cdr3_length: 14
d_call: -
clone_size: -
v_call: TRBV5-1
j_call: TRBJ2-1
cdr3_aa: CASSRKTDYNEQFF
cdr3_nt: TGCGCCAGCAGCCGGAAGACAGACTACAATGAGCAGTTCTTC

cdr3_length: 14
d_call: -
clone_size: few
v_call: TRBV10-3
j_call: TRBJ2-2
cdr3_aa: CAISGQTDTGELFF
cdr3_nt: TGTGCCATCAGTGGACAGACAGACACCGGGGAGCTGTTTTTT

cdr3_length: 15
d_call: TRBD1
clone_size: -
v_call: TRBV28
j_call: TRBJ2-5
cdr3_aa: CASSPRQGEAETQYF
cdr3_nt: TGTGCCAGCAGTCCCAGACAGGGTGAGGCGGAGACCCAGTACTTC

cdr3_length: 13
d_call: -
clone_size: few
v_call: TRBV6-5
j_call: TRBJ2-7
cdr3_aa: CASTKSGSYEQYF
cdr3_nt: TGTGCCAGCACTAAGAGCGGCTCCTACGAGCAGTACTTC

cdr3_length: 15
d_call: TRBD1
clone_size: -
v_call: TRBV15
j_call: TRBJ1-1
cdr3_aa: CATSGGWGTGSEAFF
cdr3_nt: TGTGCCACCAGCGGGGGATGGGGGACAGGGTCTGAAGCTTTCTTT

cdr3_length: 16
d_call: -
clone_size: -
v_call: TRBV28
j_call: TRBJ1-3
cdr3_aa: CASSPPVRSSGNTIYF
cdr3_nt: TGTGCCAGCAGTCCCCCCGTAAGGAGCTCTGGAAACACCATATATTTT

cdr3_length: 19
d_call: TRBD2
clone_size: -
v_call: TRBV4-1
j_call: TRBJ2-1
cdr3_aa: CASSQAAPTGTSANNEQFF
cdr3_nt: TGCGCCAGCAGCCAGGCGGCGCCCACCGGGACTAGCGCTAACAATGAGCAGTTCTTC

cdr3_length: 16
d_call: -
clone_size: -
v_call: TRBV28
j_call: TRBJ1-2
cdr3_aa: CASSRRQARSNYGYTF
cdr3_nt: TGTGCCAGCAGTCGGCGACAGGCCCGGTCTAACTATGGCTACACCTTC

cdr3_length: 16
d_call: TRBD1
clone_size: -
v_call: TRBV9
j_call: TRBJ1-1
cdr3_aa: CASSVRQGAMNTEAFF
cdr3_nt: TGTGCCAGCAGCGTAAGACAGGGGGCGATGAACACTGAAGCTTTCTTT